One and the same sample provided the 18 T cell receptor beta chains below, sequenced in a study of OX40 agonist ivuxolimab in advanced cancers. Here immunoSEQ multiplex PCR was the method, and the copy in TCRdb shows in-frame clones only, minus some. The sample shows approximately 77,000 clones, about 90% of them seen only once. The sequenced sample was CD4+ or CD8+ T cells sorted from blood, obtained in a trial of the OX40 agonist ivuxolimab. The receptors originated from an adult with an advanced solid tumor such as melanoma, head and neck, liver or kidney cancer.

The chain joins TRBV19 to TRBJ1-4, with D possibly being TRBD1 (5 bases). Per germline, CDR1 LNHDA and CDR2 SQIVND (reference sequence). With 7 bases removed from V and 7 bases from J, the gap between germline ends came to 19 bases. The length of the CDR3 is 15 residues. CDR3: CASNGPRDAGEKLFF. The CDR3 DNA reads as TGTGCCAGTAACGGACCCCGGGACGCTGGTGAAAAACTGTTTTTT. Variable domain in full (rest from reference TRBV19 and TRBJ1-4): DGGITQSPKYLFRKEGQNVTLSCEQNLNHDAMYWYRQDPGQGLRLIYYSQIVNDFQKGDIAEGYSVSREKKESFPLTVTSAQKNPTAFYLCASNGPRDAGEKLFFGSGTQLSVL.

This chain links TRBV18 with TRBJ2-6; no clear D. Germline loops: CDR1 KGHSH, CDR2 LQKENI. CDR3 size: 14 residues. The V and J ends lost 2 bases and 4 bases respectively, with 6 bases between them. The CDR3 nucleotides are TGTGCCAGCTCACCATTGGCCGGGGCCAACGTCCTGACTTTC. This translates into CASSPLAGANVLTF.

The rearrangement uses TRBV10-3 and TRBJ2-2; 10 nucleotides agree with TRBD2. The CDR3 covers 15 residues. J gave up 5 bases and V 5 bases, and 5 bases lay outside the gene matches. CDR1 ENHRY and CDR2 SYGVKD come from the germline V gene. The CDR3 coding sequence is TGTGCCATCAGTCTAGCGGGAGAGGGTACCGGGGAGCTGTTTTTT. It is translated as CAISLAGEGTGELFF.

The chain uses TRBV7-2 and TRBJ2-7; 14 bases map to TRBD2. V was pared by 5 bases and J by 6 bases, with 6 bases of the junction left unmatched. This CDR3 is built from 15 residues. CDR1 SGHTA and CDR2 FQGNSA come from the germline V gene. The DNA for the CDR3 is TGTGCCAGCAGCCCTCCGGGACTAGCGGGAGCCGAGCAGTACTTC. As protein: CASSPPGLAGAEQYF.

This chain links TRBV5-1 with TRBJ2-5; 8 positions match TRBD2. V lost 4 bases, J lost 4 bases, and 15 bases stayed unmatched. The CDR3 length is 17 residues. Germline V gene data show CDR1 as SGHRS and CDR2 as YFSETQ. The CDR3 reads CASSQLPGGPLGETQYF. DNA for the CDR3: TGCGCCAGCAGCCAGCTCCCGGGAGGGCCGTTGGGAGAGACCCAGTACTTC.

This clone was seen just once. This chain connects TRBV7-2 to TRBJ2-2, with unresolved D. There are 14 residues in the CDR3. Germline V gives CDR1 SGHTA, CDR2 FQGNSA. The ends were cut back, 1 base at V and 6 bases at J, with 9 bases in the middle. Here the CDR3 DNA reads TGTGCCAGCAGCTTAGTTTTATATGCCGGGGAGCTGTTTTTT. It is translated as CASSLVLYAGELFF.

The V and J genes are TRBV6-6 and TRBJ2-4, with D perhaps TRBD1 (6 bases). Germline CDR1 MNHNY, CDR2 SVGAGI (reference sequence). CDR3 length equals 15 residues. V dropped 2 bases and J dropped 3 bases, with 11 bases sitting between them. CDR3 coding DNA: TGTGCCAGCAGTTACCAGACAGGACGCAAAAACATTCAGTACTTC. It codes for CASSYQTGRKNIQYF.

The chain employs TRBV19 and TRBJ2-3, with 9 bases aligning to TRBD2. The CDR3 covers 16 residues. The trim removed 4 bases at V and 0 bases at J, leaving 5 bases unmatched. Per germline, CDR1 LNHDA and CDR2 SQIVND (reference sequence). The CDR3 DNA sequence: TGTGCCAGTAGTAGAGATAGCGGGAGTAGCACAGATACGCAGTATTTT. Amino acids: CASSRDSGSSTDTQYF.

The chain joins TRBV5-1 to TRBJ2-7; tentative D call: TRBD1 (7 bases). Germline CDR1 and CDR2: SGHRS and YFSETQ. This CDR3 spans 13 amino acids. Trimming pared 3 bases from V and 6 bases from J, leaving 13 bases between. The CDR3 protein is CASSSAGGGEQYF. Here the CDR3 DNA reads TGCGCCAGCAGCTCGGCAGGGGGAGGCGAGCAGTACTTC.

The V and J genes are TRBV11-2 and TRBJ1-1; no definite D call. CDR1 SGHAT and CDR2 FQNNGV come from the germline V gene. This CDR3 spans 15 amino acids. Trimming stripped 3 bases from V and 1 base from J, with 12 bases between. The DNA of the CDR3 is TGTGCCAGCAGCTTCGGCTTTACCGCGAACACTGAAGCTTTCTTT. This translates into CASSFGFTANTEAFF.

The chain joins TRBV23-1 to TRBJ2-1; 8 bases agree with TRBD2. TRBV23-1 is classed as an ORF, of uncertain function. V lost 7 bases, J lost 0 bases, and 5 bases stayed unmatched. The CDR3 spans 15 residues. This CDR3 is CASTRGGPSYNEQFF. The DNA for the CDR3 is TGCGCCAGCACTCGGGGGGGGCCCTCCTACAATGAGCAGTTCTTC.

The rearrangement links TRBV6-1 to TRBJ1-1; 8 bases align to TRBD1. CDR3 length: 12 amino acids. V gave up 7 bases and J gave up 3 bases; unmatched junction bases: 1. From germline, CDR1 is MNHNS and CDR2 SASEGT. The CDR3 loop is CASNRGDTEAFF. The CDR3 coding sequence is TGTGCCAGCAACAGGGGGGACACTGAAGCTTTCTTT.

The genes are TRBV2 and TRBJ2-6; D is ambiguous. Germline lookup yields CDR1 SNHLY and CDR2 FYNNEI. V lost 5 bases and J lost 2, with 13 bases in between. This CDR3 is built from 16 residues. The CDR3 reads CASSKEDATGANVLTF. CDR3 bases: TGTGCCAGCAGTAAAGAGGACGCCACTGGGGCCAACGTCCTGACTTTC.

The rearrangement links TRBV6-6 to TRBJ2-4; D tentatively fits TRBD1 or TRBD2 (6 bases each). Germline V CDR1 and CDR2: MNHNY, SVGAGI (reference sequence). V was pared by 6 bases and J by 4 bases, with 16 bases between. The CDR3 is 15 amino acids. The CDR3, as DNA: TGTGCCAGCAGCCTTCGAGGGGGGAGAAAAAACATTCAGTACTTC. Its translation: CASSLRGGRKNIQYF.

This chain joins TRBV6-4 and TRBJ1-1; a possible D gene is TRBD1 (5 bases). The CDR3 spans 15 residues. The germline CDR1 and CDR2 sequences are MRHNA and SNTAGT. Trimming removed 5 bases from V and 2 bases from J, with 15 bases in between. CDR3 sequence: CASSQSGLINTEAFF. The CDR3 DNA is TGTGCCAGCAGTCAATCGGGACTGATTAACACTGAAGCTTTCTTT.

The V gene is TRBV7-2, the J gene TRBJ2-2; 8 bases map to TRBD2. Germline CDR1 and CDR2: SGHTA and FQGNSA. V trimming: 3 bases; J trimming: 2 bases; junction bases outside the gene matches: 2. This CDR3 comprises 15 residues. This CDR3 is CASSLVAGNTGELFF. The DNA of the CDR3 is TGTGCCAGCAGCTTGGTAGCGGGAAACACCGGGGAGCTGTTTTTT.

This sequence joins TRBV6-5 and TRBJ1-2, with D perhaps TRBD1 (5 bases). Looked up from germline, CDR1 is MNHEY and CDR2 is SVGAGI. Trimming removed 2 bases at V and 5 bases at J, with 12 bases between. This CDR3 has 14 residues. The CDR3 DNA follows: TGTGCCAGCAGTTACCCACAGGACACTTATGGCTACACCTTC. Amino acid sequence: CASSYPQDTYGYTF.

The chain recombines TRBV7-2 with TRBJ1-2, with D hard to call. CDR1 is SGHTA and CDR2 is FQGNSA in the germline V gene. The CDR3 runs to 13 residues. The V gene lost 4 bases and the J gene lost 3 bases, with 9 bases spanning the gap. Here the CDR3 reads CASSSRLDYGYTF. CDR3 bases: TGTGCCAGCAGCTCCCGATTGGACTATGGCTACACCTTC.